Detailed here is one T cell receptor (beta chain). Assay: immunoSEQ multiplex PCR; the TCRdb copy retains only in-frame clones and omits some. In the table there are about 66,000 clones, approximately 90% of which are singletons. These data belong to a study of OX40 agonist ivuxolimab in advanced cancers. As for the study in general: Patients received ivuxolimab, an intravenous treatment, every 2 weeks at 0.01 to 10 mg/kg. Patients were 65% to 85% male with ages roughly 23 to 79, mean approximately 58.

The germline V gene has CDR1 LNHDA and CDR2 SQIVND (reference sequence). CDR3 size: 16 residues. Trimming cost V 4 bases and J 0 bases, with 13 bases left between them. The V gene is TRBV19, the J gene TRBJ2-1; no firm D call. The clonotype comes from an adult with an advanced solid tumor such as melanoma, head and neck, liver or kidney cancer. The sequencing here drew on CD4+ or CD8+ T cells sorted from blood, taken in a trial of the OX40 agonist ivuxolimab. CDR3 amino acids: CASSSLGMSSYNEQFF. The CDR3 DNA reads as TGTGCCAGTAGTAGCTTGGGGATGAGCTCCTACAATGAGCAGTTCTTC.